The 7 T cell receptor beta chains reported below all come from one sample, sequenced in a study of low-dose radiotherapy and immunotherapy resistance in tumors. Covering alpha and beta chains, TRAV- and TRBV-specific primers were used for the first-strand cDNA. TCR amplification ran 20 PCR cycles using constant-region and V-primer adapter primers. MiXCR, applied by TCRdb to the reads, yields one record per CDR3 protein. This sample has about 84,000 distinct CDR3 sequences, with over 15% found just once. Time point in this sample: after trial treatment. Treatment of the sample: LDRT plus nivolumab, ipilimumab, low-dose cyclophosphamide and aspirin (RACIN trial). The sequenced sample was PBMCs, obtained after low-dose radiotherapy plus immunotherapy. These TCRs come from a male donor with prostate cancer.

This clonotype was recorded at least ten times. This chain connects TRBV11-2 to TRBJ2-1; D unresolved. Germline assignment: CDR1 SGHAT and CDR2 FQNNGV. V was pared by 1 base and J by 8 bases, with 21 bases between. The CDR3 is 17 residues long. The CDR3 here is CASSLVMSAVGPYEQFF. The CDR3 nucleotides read TGTGCCAGCAGCTTAGTGATGTCCGCGGTCGGGCCCTATGAGCAGTTCTTC.

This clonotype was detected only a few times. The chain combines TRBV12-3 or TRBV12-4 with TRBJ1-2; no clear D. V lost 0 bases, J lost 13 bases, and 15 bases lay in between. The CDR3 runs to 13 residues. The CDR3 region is CASSLAGSVPRTF. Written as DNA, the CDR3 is TGTGCCAGCAGTTTAGCGGGTTCTGTTCCGCGCACCTTC.

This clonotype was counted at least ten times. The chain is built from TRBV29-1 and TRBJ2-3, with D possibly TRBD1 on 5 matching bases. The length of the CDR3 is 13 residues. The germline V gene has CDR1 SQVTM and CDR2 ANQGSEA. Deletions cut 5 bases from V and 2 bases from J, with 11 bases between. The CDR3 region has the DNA TGCAGCGTTAGGACATACGACACAGATACGCAGTATTTT. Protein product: CSVRTYDTDTQYF.

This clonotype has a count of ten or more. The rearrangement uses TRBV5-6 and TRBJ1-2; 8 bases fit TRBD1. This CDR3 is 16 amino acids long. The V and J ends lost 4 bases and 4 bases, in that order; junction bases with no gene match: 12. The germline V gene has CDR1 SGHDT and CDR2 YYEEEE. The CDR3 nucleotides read TGTGCCAGCAGCCCCTGGACAGGGATCAGTAGCTATGGCTACACCTTC. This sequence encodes CASSPWTGISSYGYTF.

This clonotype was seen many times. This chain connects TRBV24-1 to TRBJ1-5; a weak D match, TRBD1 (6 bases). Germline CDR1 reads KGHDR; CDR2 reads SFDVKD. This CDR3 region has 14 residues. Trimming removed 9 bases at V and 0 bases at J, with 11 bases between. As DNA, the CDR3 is TGTGCCACCGGAGACAGGAATAGCAATCAGCCCCAGCATTTT. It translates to CATGDRNSNQPQHF.

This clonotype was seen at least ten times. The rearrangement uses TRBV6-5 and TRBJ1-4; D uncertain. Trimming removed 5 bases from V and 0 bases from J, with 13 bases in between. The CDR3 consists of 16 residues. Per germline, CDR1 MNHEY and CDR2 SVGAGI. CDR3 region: CASSRTAAATNEKLFF. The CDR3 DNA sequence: TGTGCCAGCAGTCGAACTGCGGCTGCAACTAATGAAAAACTGTTTTTT.

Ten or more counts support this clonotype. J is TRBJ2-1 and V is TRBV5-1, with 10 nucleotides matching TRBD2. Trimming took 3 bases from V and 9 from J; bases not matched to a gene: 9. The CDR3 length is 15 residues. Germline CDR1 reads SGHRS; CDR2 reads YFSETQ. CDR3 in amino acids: CASSSASGRGVEQFF. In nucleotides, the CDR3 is TGCGCCAGCAGCTCCGCGAGCGGGAGGGGGGTTGAGCAGTTCTTC.